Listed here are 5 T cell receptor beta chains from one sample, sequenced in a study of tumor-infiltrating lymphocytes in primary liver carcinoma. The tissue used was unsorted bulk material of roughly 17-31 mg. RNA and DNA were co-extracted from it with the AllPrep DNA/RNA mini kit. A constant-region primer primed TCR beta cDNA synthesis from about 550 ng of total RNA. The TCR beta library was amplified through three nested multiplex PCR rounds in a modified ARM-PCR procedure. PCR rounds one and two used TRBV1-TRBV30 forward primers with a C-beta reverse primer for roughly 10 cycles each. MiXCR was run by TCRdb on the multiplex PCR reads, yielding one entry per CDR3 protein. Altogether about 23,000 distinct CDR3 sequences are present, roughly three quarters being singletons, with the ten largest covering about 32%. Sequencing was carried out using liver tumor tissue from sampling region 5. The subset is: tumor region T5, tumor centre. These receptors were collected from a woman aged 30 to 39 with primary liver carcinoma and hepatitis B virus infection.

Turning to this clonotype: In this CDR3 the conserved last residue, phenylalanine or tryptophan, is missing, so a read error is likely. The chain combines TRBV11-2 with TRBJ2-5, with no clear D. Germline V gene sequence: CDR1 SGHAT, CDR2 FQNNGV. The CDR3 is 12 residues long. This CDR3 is CASILVLETQYL. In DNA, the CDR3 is TGTGCCAGCATCTTAGTGTTAGAGACCCAGTACTTA.

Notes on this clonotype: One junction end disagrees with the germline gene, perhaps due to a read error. The CDR3 region is CTWSESNLSEQYF. CDR3 bases: TGTACCTGGAGTGAGAGTAACCTCTCCGAGCAGTATTTC. The rearrangement links TRBV30 to TRBJ2-7; D is uncertain. This CDR3 is 13 amino acids long. Germline V gives CDR1 GTSNPN, CDR2 SVGIG (reference sequence).

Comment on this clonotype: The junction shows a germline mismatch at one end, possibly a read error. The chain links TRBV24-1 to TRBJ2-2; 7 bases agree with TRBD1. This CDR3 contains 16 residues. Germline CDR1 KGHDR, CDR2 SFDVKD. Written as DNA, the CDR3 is TGTACCACCAGTGATTGGGACAGAGCTAACACCGGGGAGCTGTTTTTT. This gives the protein CTTSDWDRANTGELFF.

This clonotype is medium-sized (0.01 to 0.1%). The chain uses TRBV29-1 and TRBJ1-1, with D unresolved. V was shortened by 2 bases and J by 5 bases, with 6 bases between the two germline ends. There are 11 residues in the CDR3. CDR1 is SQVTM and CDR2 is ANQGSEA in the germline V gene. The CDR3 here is CSVEWWTEAFF. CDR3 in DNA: TGCAGCGTTGAATGGTGGACTGAAGCTTTCTTT.

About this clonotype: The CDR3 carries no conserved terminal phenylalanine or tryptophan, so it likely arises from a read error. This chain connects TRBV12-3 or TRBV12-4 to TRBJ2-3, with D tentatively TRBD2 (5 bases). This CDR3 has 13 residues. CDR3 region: CAGSRERTDTQYS. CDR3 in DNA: TGTGCCGGCAGTCGGGAAAGGACAGATACGCAGTATTCT.